The 2 T cell receptor beta chains below were found in one sample sequenced in a study of blood T cell repertoires in COVID-19. Sequencing was performed with immunoSEQ multiplex PCR; in TCRdb, only in-frame clones are kept and a portion is missing. The sample records under 200,000 clones, roughly 84% being singletons. Sequencing was carried out using peripheral blood. The receptors originated from a man between 18 and 35 years old with active or convalescent COVID-19.

This clone has a single count. This chain connects TRBV9 to TRBJ2-2; D possibly corresponds to TRBD1 (6 bases). This CDR3 contains 14 residues. Germline-derived CDR1 and CDR2 are SGDLS and YYNGEE. Trimming pared 7 bases from V and 6 bases from J, leaving 16 bases between. Here the CDR3 DNA reads TGTGCCAGCGCCCTGGGGGCGTCGTCCGGGGAGCTGTTTTTT. Translated: CASALGASSGELFF.

V usage is TRBV19 and J usage is TRBJ2-7, with D possibly matching TRBD2 (6 bases). Germline lookup yields CDR1 LNHDA and CDR2 SQIVND (reference sequence). The CDR3 length is 13 residues. V dropped 10 bases and J dropped 4 bases, with 17 bases sitting between them. CDR3 nucleotides: TGTGCCACCGCACCCGGGACTCCATACGAGCAGTACTTC. This gives the protein CATAPGTPYEQYF.